Shown below are 16 T cell receptor beta chains from a single sample sequenced in a study of T cells in localized non-small cell lung cancer. Sequenced by immunoSEQ multiplex PCR; TCRdb stores in-frame clones only, minus some. The sample records 2,000 to 2,500 clones, about 27% being singletons. This specimen was lung tumor tissue, taken before any cancer treatment. The receptors were sampled from a male donor aged 60 or over with stage III squamous cell lung carcinoma.

This clone was observed a few times. V usage is TRBV11-3 and J usage is TRBJ2-7; the match to TRBD2 covers 12 bases. The CDR3 covers 14 residues. Germline V gene sequence: CDR1 SGHNT, CDR2 YENEEA. Unmatched junction bases numbered 5, after V lost 8 bases and J lost 3 bases. The DNA of the CDR3 is TGTGCCAGCTCCGGACTAGCGGGGTACTACGAGCAGTACTTC. Its protein product is CASSGLAGYYEQYF.

This CDR3 is CASRKLAGLNEQFF. CDR3 sequence (DNA): TGTGCCAGTAGGAAACTAGCGGGGCTCAATGAGCAGTTCTTC. This chain connects TRBV19 to TRBJ2-1; 10 nucleotides match TRBD2. CDR3 size: 14 residues. The junction had 5 bases not matched to a gene; V was cut back by 6 bases and J by 6 bases. Germline V gene lookup returns CDR1 LNHDA and CDR2 SQIVND (reference sequence).

The rearrangement links TRBV25-1 to TRBJ2-7; a possible D gene is TRBD1 (5 bases). The CDR3 has 15 amino acids. V was shortened by 4 bases and J by 7 bases, with 20 bases between the two germline ends. Germline CDR1 reads MGHDK; CDR2 reads SYGVNS. CDR3 in amino acids: CASSAPSGIPWEQYF. The DNA of the CDR3 is TGTGCCAGCAGTGCCCCCTCAGGGATCCCTTGGGAGCAGTACTTC.

The V call is TRBV11-3, the J call TRBJ2-3; D call uncertain. Germline V gene data show CDR1 as SGHNT and CDR2 as YENEEA. Trimming removed 3 bases from V and 3 bases from J, with 10 bases in between. The CDR3 is 14 residues long. The CDR3 DNA reads as TGTGCCAGCAGCTTGGCTGTCGGGACAGATACGCAGTATTTT. The encoded protein is CASSLAVGTDTQYF.

The chain recombines TRBV30 with TRBJ2-5, with D possibly matching TRBD1 (5 bases). Between the trimmed V and J ends, which lost 2 bases and 6 bases, there was a span of 10 bases. The CDR3 totals 12 residues. The germline CDR1 and CDR2 sequences are GTSNPN and SVGIG (reference sequence). The CDR3 reads CAWSRGQQTQYF. The CDR3 DNA reads as TGTGCCTGGAGTAGGGGTCAGCAGACCCAGTACTTC.

V gene TRBV4-1 combines with J gene TRBJ1-1, with D unclear. The germline V and J ends were trimmed by 0 bases and 5 bases, with 10 bases remaining between them. The CDR3 has 14 amino acids. The germline V gene has CDR1 MGHRA and CDR2 YSYEKL. The chain's CDR3 is CASSQDRGGTEAFF. The CDR3 region has the DNA TGCGCCAGCAGCCAAGATCGGGGAGGGACTGAAGCTTTCTTT.

This clone was seen a handful of times. The chain couples TRBV11-3 to TRBJ2-7; possibly TRBD1 for D (5 bases). Trimming shortened V by 5 bases and J by 2 bases, and 13 bases separated the two germline ends. The CDR3 extends over 14 amino acids. Germline CDR1 reads SGHNT; CDR2 reads YENEEA. The CDR3 reads CASSLDLTAYEQYF. DNA of the CDR3: TGTGCCAGCAGCCTTGACTTGACAGCCTACGAGCAGTACTTC.

This clone occurred a few times. The chain has TRBV11-3 and TRBJ2-7; 9 nucleotides line up with TRBD1. The CDR3 runs to 14 residues. With 4 bases clipped from V and 12 bases from J, the junction kept 13 bases outside the gene matches. CDR1 is SGHNT and CDR2 is YENEEA in the germline V gene. This CDR3 is CASSSPGTGPSLYF. The CDR3 nucleotides are TGTGCCAGCAGCTCCCCCGGGACAGGGCCCTCTCTGTACTTC.

The chain carries TRBV4-1 and TRBJ1-2, with TRBD1 matching 8 bases. This CDR3 region has 15 residues. CDR1 and CDR2 (germline): MGHRA, YSYEKL. Unmatched junction bases numbered 8, after V lost 0 bases and J lost 8 bases. CDR3 nucleotides: TGCGCCAGCAGCCAAGATTTAGGACAGGGAGGCGGCTACACCTTC. Residues: CASSQDLGQGGGYTF.

The rearrangement uses TRBV11-3 and TRBJ2-7, with 7 bases identical to TRBD1. The junction had 9 bases not matched to a gene; V was cut back by 5 bases and J by 2 bases. Germline V lookup: CDR1 SGHNT, CDR2 YENEEA. The CDR3 is 15 residues long. CDR3 protein: CASSARQGHTYEQYF. Here the CDR3 DNA reads TGTGCCAGCAGCGCCCGACAGGGACATACCTACGAGCAGTACTTC.

The chain joins TRBV30 to TRBJ2-1, with D perhaps matching TRBD1 (6 bases). The CDR3 sequence is 12 residues long. Germline-derived CDR1 and CDR2 are GTSNPN and SVGIG (reference sequence). The ends were cut back, 5 bases at V and 8 bases at J, with 13 bases in the middle. The CDR3 is CAWRQVPHEQFF. In nucleotides, the CDR3 is TGTGCCTGGCGACAGGTTCCCCATGAGCAGTTCTTC.

This clone was observed a handful of times. The chain joins TRBV9 to TRBJ2-2, with TRBD2 matching over 14 bases. CDR3 length equals 19 residues. Germline CDR1 and CDR2: SGDLS and YYNGEE. V lost 5 bases and J lost 5; bases outside the gene matches: 14. DNA for the CDR3: TGTGCCAGCAGTGAAGGGACTAGCGGGAGCCGGAGGCGGACCGGGGAGCTGTTTTTT. Its protein is CASSEGTSGSRRRTGELFF.

This sequence joins TRBV28 and TRBJ2-1, with D possibly TRBD1 on 5 matching bases. The ends were cut back, 2 bases at V and 9 bases at J, with 8 bases in the middle. The germline V gene has CDR1 MDHEN and CDR2 SYDVKM. The CDR3 totals 12 residues. Here the CDR3 DNA reads TGTGCCAGCAGTTTAAGGGGTTCTGAGCAGTTCTTC. Protein sequence: CASSLRGSEQFF. Full variable domain (remainder filled in from reference TRBV28 and TRBJ2-1): DVKVTQSSRYLVKRTGEKVFLECVQDMDHENMFWYRQDPGLGLRLIYFSYDVKMKEKGDIPEGYSVSREKKERFSLILESASTNQTSMYLCASSLRGSEQFFGPGTRLTVL.

In this sample, this clone is medium-sized (0.01 to 0.1%). The chain carries TRBV11-3 and TRBJ1-4; D unresolved. The germline V and J ends were trimmed by 2 bases and 5 bases, with 9 bases remaining between them. The CDR3 covers 14 residues. Per germline, CDR1 SGHNT and CDR2 YENEEA. The chain's CDR3 is CASSLFGVNEKLFF. The CDR3 DNA is TGTGCCAGCAGCTTATTTGGCGTGAATGAAAAACTGTTTTTT.

This clone has more than one count but fewer than ten. V and J are TRBV30 and TRBJ1-1, with D perhaps matching TRBD1 (5 bases). V shed 0 bases and J shed 1 base, with 15 bases lying between them. In germline, CDR1 is GTSNPN, CDR2 SVGIG (reference sequence). The CDR3 covers 16 residues. CDR3: CAWSVRGRGSNTEAFF. The CDR3 DNA is TGTGCCTGGAGTGTACGCGGGCGGGGCTCGAACACTGAAGCTTTCTTT.

As DNA, the CDR3 is TGTGCCAGCAGTTGGGGCAGGCAAGAGACCCAGTACTTC. Translation gives CASSWGRQETQYF. The V call is TRBV6-8, the J call TRBJ2-5; TRBD1 might be the D (5 bases). V lost 4 bases and J 2 bases, leaving 8 bases between the germline ends. Germline V CDR1 and CDR2: MNHGY, SAAAGT. The CDR3 is 13 residues long.